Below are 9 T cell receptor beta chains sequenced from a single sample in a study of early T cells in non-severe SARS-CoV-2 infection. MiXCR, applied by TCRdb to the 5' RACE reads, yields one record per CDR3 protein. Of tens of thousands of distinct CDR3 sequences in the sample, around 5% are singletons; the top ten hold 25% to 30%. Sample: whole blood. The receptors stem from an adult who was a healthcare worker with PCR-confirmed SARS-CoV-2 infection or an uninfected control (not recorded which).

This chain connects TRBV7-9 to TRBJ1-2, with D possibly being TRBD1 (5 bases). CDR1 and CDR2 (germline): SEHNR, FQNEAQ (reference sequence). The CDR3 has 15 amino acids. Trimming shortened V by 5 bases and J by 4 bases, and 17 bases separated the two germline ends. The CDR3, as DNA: TGTGCCAGCAGCGACTTCGACAGTACGTTCTATGGCTACACCTTC. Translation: CASSDFDSTFYGYTF. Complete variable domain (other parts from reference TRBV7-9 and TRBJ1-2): DTGVSQNPRHKITKRGQNVTFRCDPISEHNRLYWYRQTLGQGPEFLTYFQNEAQLEKSRLLSDRFSAERPKGSFSTLEIQRTEQGDSAMYLCASSDFDSTFYGYTFGSGTRLTVV.

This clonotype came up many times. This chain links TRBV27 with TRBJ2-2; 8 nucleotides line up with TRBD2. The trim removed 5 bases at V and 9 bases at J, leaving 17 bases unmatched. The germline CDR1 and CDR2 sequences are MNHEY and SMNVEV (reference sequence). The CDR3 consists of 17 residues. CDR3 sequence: CASSPRRGAGAARELFF. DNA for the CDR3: TGTGCCAGCAGTCCCCGTCGGGGAGCGGGAGCGGCCAGGGAGCTGTTTTTT.

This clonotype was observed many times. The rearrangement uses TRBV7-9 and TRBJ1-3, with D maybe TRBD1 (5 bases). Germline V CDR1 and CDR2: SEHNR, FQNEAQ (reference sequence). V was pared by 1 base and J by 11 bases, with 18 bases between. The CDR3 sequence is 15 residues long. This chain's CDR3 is CASSLGSTGAIPIYF. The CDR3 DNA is TGTGCCAGCAGCTTAGGGTCGACCGGGGCCATCCCCATATATTTT.

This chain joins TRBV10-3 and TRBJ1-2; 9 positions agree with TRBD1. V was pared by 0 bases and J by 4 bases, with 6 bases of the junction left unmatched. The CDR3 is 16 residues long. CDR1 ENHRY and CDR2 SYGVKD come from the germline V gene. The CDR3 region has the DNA TGTGCCATCAGTGAGTCGACCAGGACAGGGGCCTATGGCTACACCTTC. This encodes CAISESTRTGAYGYTF.

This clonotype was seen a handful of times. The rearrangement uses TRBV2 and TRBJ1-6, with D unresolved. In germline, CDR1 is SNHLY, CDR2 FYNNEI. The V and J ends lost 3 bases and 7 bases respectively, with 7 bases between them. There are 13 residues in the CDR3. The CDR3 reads CASSELRNSPLHF. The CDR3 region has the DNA TGTGCCAGCAGTGAGCTCAGAAATTCACCCCTCCACTTT. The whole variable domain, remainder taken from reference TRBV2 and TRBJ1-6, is EPEVTQTPSHQVTQMGQEVILRCVPISNHLYFYWYRQILGQKVEFLVSFYNNEISEKSEIFDDQFSVERPDGSNFTLKIRSTKLEDSAMYFCASSELRNSPLHFGNGTRLTVT.

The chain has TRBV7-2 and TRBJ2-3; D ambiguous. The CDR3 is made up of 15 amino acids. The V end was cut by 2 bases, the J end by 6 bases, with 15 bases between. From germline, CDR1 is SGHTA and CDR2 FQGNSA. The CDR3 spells CASSLHMLAGDTQYF. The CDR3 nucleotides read TGTGCCAGCAGCTTACACATGTTAGCTGGGGATACGCAGTATTTT. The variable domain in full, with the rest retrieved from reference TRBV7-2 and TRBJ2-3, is GAGVSQSPSNKVTEKGKDVELRCDPISGHTALYWYRQSLGQGLEFLIYFQGNSAPDKSGLPSDRFSAERTGGSVSTLTIQRTQQEDSAVYLCASSLHMLAGDTQYFGPGTRLTVL.

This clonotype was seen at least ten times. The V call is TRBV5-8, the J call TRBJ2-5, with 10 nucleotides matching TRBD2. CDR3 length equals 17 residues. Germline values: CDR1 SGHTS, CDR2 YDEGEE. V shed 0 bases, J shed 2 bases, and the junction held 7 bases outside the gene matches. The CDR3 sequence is CASSLGGTSGVQETQYF. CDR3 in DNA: TGTGCCAGCAGCTTGGGGGGAACTAGCGGGGTACAAGAGACCCAGTACTTC.

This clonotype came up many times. CDR3 loop: CATTTSNQPQHF. The CDR3 DNA follows: TGTGCCACCACGACGAGCAATCAGCCCCAGCATTTT. The rearrangement uses TRBV19 and TRBJ1-5; no firm D call. The CDR3 is 12 amino acids. The germline V gene has CDR1 LNHDA and CDR2 SQIVND (reference sequence). V gave up 10 bases and J gave up 1 base, with 8 bases separating them.

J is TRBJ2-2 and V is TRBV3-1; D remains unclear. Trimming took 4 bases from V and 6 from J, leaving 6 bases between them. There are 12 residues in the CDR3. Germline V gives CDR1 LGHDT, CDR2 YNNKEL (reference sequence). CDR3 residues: CASSLPAGELFF. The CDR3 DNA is TGTGCCAGCAGCCTCCCGGCCGGGGAGCTGTTTTTT. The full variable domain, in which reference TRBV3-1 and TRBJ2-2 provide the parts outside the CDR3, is DTAVSQTPKYLVTQMGNDKSIKCEQNLGHDTMYWYKQDSKKFLKIMFSYNNKELIINETVPNRFSPKSPDKAHLNLHINSLELGDSAVYFCASSLPAGELFFGEGSRLTVL.